The entry below describes one TCR beta chain. Profiled with immunoSEQ multiplex PCR; TCRdb holds only in-frame clones, not every one. Of roughly 100,000 clones listed, 85% to 90% are singletons. This specimen belongs to a study of control samples from healthy donors and cancer patients. CDR1 is MDHEN, CDR2 SYDVKM, per germline. The CDR3 sequence is 13 residues long. Trimming removed 8 bases from V and 2 bases from J, with 10 bases in between. This chain links TRBV28 with TRBJ2-1, with a weak D call TRBD2 (6 bases). The clonotype originates from a man younger than 45 in good health. Sequencing was performed on blood. The CDR3 loop reads CASGRLTYNEQFF. CDR3 DNA: TGTGCCAGCGGGAGGTTAACCTACAATGAGCAGTTCTTC.